This TCR beta chain is drawn from a study of blood T cell repertoires in COVID-19. For recovered donors of Cohort 3, there were two negative PCRs, clearance, or symptom resolution. Trimming pared 0 bases from V and 3 bases from J, leaving 17 bases between. CDR3 length: 17 residues. Germline lookup yields CDR1 MGHRA and CDR2 YSYEKL. TCRdb's copy holds only in-frame clones and misses some; the assay was immunoSEQ multiplex PCR. The data show about 430,000 clones, 85% to 90% seen once. J is TRBJ1-2 and V is TRBV4-1; D remains ambiguous. Sequencing input: PBMCs or T cells enriched from blood (not recorded which). This receptor was taken from a man aged 30-40 years who had recovered from COVID-19. CDR3 nucleotides: TGCGCCAGCAGCCAAGATGCATCAGCGGCTGATTACTATGGCTACACCTTC. Translating it yields CASSQDASAADYYGYTF.